This T cell receptor (beta chain) was sequenced in a study of CD4 and CD8 cells across lung adenocarcinoma regions. Samples came from patients with localized non-small cell lung adenocarcinoma. V lost 1 base to trimming and J lost 2 bases, with 14 bases between them. The CDR3 is 16 residues long. The V gene's germline CDR1 is MGHRA and CDR2 YSYEKL. TCRdb re-called the PCR reads through MiXCR, storing one row per CDR3 protein. The data show about 18,000 distinct CDR3 sequences, approximately 50% seen once. This sequence originates from a male donor with lung adenocarcinoma. The CD4 and CD8 labels of this study may be unreliable. Sequenced sample: CD8+ T cells from the margin of a lung tumor. The V call is TRBV4-1, the J call TRBJ2-5; tentative D call: TRBD2 (7 bases). CDR3 bases: TGCGCCAGCAGCCAAGTGGGGGGGGGGCGGCAAGAGACCCAGTACTTC. This encodes CASSQVGGGRQETQYF.